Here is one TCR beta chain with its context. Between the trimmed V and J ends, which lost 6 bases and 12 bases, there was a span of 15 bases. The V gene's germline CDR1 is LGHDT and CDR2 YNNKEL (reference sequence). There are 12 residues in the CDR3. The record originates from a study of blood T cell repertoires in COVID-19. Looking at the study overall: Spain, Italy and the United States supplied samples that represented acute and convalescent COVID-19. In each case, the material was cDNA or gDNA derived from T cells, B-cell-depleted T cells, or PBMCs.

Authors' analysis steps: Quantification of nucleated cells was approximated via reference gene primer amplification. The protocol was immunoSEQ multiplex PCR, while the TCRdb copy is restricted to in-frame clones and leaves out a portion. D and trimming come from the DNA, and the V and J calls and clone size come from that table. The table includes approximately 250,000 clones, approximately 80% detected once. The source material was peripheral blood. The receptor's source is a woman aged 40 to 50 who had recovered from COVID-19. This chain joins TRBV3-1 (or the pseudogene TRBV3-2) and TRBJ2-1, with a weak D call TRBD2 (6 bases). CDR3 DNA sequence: TGTGCCAGCAGACCTGGGACCGGGAGGCAGTTCTTC. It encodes CASRPGTGRQFF.